This TCR beta chain was profiled in a study of molecular identifiers for immune sequencing clone quantification (dated by TCRdb to 2016 to 2018). Regarding the complete study: For a replicate experiment, the RNA from either around 20,000 or 100,000 naive CD8 T cells was divided into five aliquots, and four of those aliquots went on to sequencing. This methods study benchmarked molecular-identifier clustering-based TCR repertoire sequencing (MIDCIRS) and TCR RNA copy counting, using CD8 T cells to do so.

On this clonotype: There is no known antigen for this receptor. This sequence may be a read error, since a much larger clone differs from it by one base.

Overall study outcomes, separate from this receptor: Even against a background of 850,000 to 1,000,000 naive CD8 T cells, spiked-in Jurkat TCR RNA amounting to a single cell's worth was reported to be detectable. In CMV-specific effector cells, over 97% of molecules were held by clones above 20 RNA copies, whereas under 1% of molecules were held by such clones in naive cells. When barcode sub-clustering was left out, chimeric consensus sequences inflated TCR diversity, with chimeras reaching as high as 47%. Highly expanded clone sizes could be underestimated if identical TCR molecules share a barcode. The naive libraries included spiked-in Jurkat TCR RNA (about 9 copies' worth), and this Jurkat TCR RNA is not part of the donor repertoire. Modeling estimated about three recovered TCR RNA copies per cell, compared with about 9.8 by digital PCR, which implies about 30% capture efficiency.

The library was made by PCR. TCRdb records Illumina HiSeq 4000 as the sequencer. Preparation of bulk TCR libraries followed a previously described approach, with the TCR primers listed in Table S5. Purification of total RNA was performed with the Qiagen AllPrep DNA/RNA kit. Reads from multiple sequencing runs of the same library were pooled before analysis. The original pipeline was this. Only reads with exact TCR constant sequence were kept, trimmed to 150 nt, and grouped by their 12-nt molecular barcodes. Reads in each barcode group were sub-clustered using a 15% Levenshtein threshold, and a quality-weighted consensus sequence was built for each RNA molecule. Non-functional sequences were excluded, and lower-count sequences lying one edit away from another sequence were also excluded. On the basis of fitting two negative binomial distributions, barcode sub-clusters with fewer than 20% of the maximum read count were discarded. TCRdb reworked the public reads: Q25 trimming with fastp, MiXCR clone assembly, productive beta chains retained. All rows with the same CDR3 protein become a single entry with the most common DNA and genes. The V and J calls come from TCRdb's annotation, not from the publication. For this sample the table gives tens of thousands of distinct CDR3 sequences, of which around 20% were detected only once. The ten largest clones capture roughly 1% of the sample.

The CDR3 covers 15 residues, taking in both the cysteine and the phenylalanine. Only the CDR3 DNA stays, 45 bases, in frame from base 1. Cut back by 2 bases and 0 bases, the V and J ends lie 8 bases apart. The germline V gene specifies MNHNS as CDR1 and SASEGT as CDR2. Libraries of naive CD8 T cells were built from anywhere between about 20,000 and 1,000,000 sorted cells, with 10%, 30% or 50% of the purified RNA used. On a BD FACSAria II, naive CD8 T cells were FACS-sorted as CD8+CD4-CCR7+CD45RA+ and collected into RLT Plus buffer. Ten to eleven TCR copies' worth of Jurkat RNA were spiked into roughly 17,000-1,100,000 naive CD8 T cell samples to test detection sensitivity. CD8 T cells were enriched using RosetteSep CD8+ T Cell Enrichment Cocktail and Ficoll-Paque, and the enriched cells then underwent ACK red cell lysis.

Sequences were obtained from naive CD8+ T cells from blood, with Jurkat cell RNA spiked in. The sample's cell subset or site label, in plain terms: FACS-sorted CD8+CD4-CCR7+CD45RA+ naive T cells. This sequence uses TRBV6-1 and TRBJ1-5, with the D gene not confidently named. The TCR originated in a human donor in good health. Some libraries in this study had Jurkat cell RNA spiked in. The nucleotide sequence is given as TGTGCCAGCAGTGAAATTGACGATAGCAATCAGCCCCAGCATTTT. This yields the protein CASSEIDDSNQPQHF.